A selection of T cell receptor beta chains follows, all from one sample in a study of somatic mutations in cytotoxic T cells in rheumatoid arthritis. The protocol was immunoSEQ multiplex PCR, while the TCRdb copy is restricted to in-frame clones and leaves out a portion. The sample includes some 30,000 clones, more than 85% seen only once; the top ten take over 9%. The specimen sequenced was CD8+ T cells sorted from blood. Source of these receptors: an adult with rheumatoid arthritis. Each CDR3 is given with its conserved first and last residue. Size values are once, few and many counts, or a class for expanded clones, and some rows have none.

CDR3: CASSLAKSYEQYF
J: TRBJ2-7
size: -
V: TRBV11-1

CDR3: CASSPDGSFTEAFF
J: TRBJ1-1
size: -
V: TRBV4-1

CDR3: CASKLAVNTGELFF
J: TRBJ2-2
size: -
V: TRBV27

CDR3: CASSVRGLAGEGEQFF
J: TRBJ2-1
size: -
V: TRBV27

CDR3: CASNGGDAEAFF
J: TRBJ1-1
size: few
V: TRBV2

CDR3: CASSEYIPAGDYGYTF
J: TRBJ1-2
size: -
V: TRBV25-1

CDR3: CASSESLEATNYGYTF
J: TRBJ1-2
size: -
V: TRBV2

CDR3: CASSQEPAPLDYNEQFF
J: TRBJ2-1
size: -
V: TRBV4-1

CDR3: CASSEALRDGGRWGYTF
J: TRBJ1-2
size: once
V: TRBV2

CDR3: CASSEFAVGTQGDTQYF
J: TRBJ2-3
size: -
V: TRBV25-1

CDR3: CASSERREVFSTDTQYF
J: TRBJ2-3
size: -
V: TRBV2

CDR3: CASSLPQDHYGYTF
J: TRBJ1-2
size: -
V: TRBV5-4

CDR3: CASSSGTGIRDGYTF
J: TRBJ1-2
size: -
V: TRBV18

CDR3: CASSQDPGRKDTQYF
J: TRBJ2-3
size: -
V: TRBV4-1

CDR3: CASSPSPSGRGDTQYF
J: TRBJ2-3
size: -
V: TRBV27

CDR3: CASSPPSGTGYGYTF
J: TRBJ1-2
size: -
V: TRBV18

CDR3: CAWSVDPTEKFF
J: TRBJ2-1
size: -
V: TRBV30

CDR3: CASVGGDRNTEAFF
J: TRBJ1-1
size: -
V: TRBV7-9

CDR3: CASSDHGPLYEQYF
J: TRBJ2-7
size: -
V: TRBV14

CDR3: CASSVVGATDTQYF
J: TRBJ2-3
size: -
V: TRBV9

CDR3: CASSQRGLAYNEQFF
J: TRBJ2-1
size: -
V: TRBV5-4

CDR3: CASSHRLAGYSYNEQFF
J: TRBJ2-1
size: -
V: TRBV7-9

CDR3: CASSSGQDSHTEAFF
J: TRBJ1-1
size: -
V: TRBV5-1

CDR3: CAWNGGLVSRHGYTF
J: TRBJ1-2
size: -
V: TRBV30

CDR3: CASSRGLSNIQYF
J: TRBJ2-4
size: -
V: TRBV6-5

CDR3: CASSVSSTDTQYF
J: TRBJ2-3
size: -
V: TRBV6-1

CDR3: CASSYSMNYGYTF
J: TRBJ1-2
size: -
V: TRBV6-5

CDR3: CASSPPGGNGYTF
J: TRBJ1-2
size: once
V: TRBV7-8

CDR3: CASSSLWGQPQHF
J: TRBJ1-5
size: few
V: TRBV7-6

CDR3: CAIPVTGAEGYTF
J: TRBJ1-2
size: -
V: TRBV7-9

CDR3: CAISESTGAALEQYF
J: TRBJ2-7
size: -
V: TRBV10-3

CDR3: CASSGSIRGPNMNTEAFF
J: TRBJ1-1
size: -
V: TRBV2

CDR3: CASSQDAGGTYNEQFF
J: TRBJ2-1
size: -
V: TRBV4-3

CDR3: CSVTLTGGGETQYF
J: TRBJ2-5
size: -
V: TRBV29-1

CDR3: CASTTASNYGYTF
J: TRBJ1-2
size: once
V: TRBV2

CDR3: CASSEGPNYNSPLHF
J: TRBJ1-6
size: -
V: TRBV11-2

CDR3: CATSDFPNNEQFF
J: TRBJ2-1
size: -
V: TRBV10-2

CDR3: CASILAAGGYNEQFF
J: TRBJ2-1
size: -
V: TRBV2

CDR3: CASSFGTLFSYEQYF
J: TRBJ2-7
size: few
V: TRBV11-2

CDR3: CASSLGYEQYF
J: TRBJ2-7
size: -
V: TRBV5-6

CDR3: CASSEYVGSNYGYTF
J: TRBJ1-2
size: -
V: TRBV6-1

CDR3: CASSDEMAARMNTEAFF
J: TRBJ1-1
size: -
V: TRBV6-4

CDR3: CASSRRSGELFF
J: TRBJ2-2
size: -
V: TRBV13

CDR3: CASSPKFVNYGYTF
J: TRBJ1-2
size: -
V: TRBV27

CDR3: CASSTPTSGTDTQYF
J: TRBJ2-3
size: -
V: TRBV7-2

CDR3: CASSVSGAIGGELFF
J: TRBJ2-2
size: -
V: TRBV28

CDR3: CASSGTDAYEQYF
J: TRBJ2-7
size: -
V: TRBV5-1

CDR3: CASSLGQNEQFF
J: TRBJ2-1
size: -
V: TRBV27

CDR3: CAIDGTGDGYTF
J: TRBJ1-2
size: -
V: TRBV10-3

CDR3: CASSKAAYEQYF
J: TRBJ2-7
size: once
V: TRBV7-2

CDR3: CASSSLVGQGAVTF
J: TRBJ1-2
size: -
V: TRBV27

CDR3: CASSLQEETQYF
J: TRBJ2-5
size: -
V: TRBV7-9

CDR3: CASSLSGPGANYGYTF
J: TRBJ1-2
size: -
V: TRBV27

CDR3: CASTVSGGDSYEQYF
J: TRBJ2-7
size: once
V: TRBV19

CDR3: CASSFGPRGTGELFF
J: TRBJ2-2
size: -
V: TRBV27